Reported below is one T cell receptor (beta chain). Its antigen is undetermined. PCR employed 60 Vbeta and 13 Jbeta primers. Clones were sequenced by immunoSEQ multiplex PCR, and TCRdb holds only the in-frame ones, with some missing. The profile shows approximately 150,000 clones, 70% to 90% of them singletons. The sample originates from a study of cytomegalovirus exposure and HLA in healthy donors. The study's findings and limits: It was reportedly the case that the classifier diagnosed cytomegalovirus status with high specificity and sensitivity. Information on immune exposure was restricted to one variable (CMV serostatus). A later analysis appeared to link common viral pathogens to several of the most significant clusters. Being productive about 87% or about 30% of the time was typical of most TCR beta V segments in an earlier analysis.

Trimming stripped 7 bases from V and 2 bases from J, with 15 bases between. Germline assignment: CDR1 MGHDK and CDR2 SYGVNS. This CDR3 is 14 amino acids long. The clonotype comes from a girl aged 10-17 years in good health and CMV-seropositive. V is TRBV25-1 and J is TRBJ2-7; a weak D match, TRBD1 (5 bases). Input material: PBMCs. CDR3 sequence (DNA): TGTGCCAGCACCCCAAAGAAGGGGACCTACGAGCAGTACTTC. The encoded protein is CASTPKKGTYEQYF.